This TCR beta chain is drawn from a study of blood T cell repertoires in COVID-19. This CDR3 is 14 amino acids long. Germline-derived CDR1 and CDR2 are SQVTM and ANQGSEA. V trimming: 7 bases; J trimming: 4 bases; junction bases outside the gene matches: 7. Measured with immunoSEQ multiplex PCR; TCRdb has only the in-frame clones, and not every one. Among about 69,000 clones listed, 60% to 85% were seen once. The chain recombines TRBV29-1 with TRBJ2-3; 11 positions match TRBD1. The receptor comes from a man in his fifties or sixties with acute or convalescent COVID-19. The specimen sequenced was peripheral blood. The CDR3 is CSAAGQGAADTQYF. The CDR3 DNA is TGCAGCGCCGCCGGACAGGGGGCAGCAGATACGCAGTATTTT.